This T cell receptor (beta chain) was sequenced during a study of chemoradiotherapy in HPV16-positive cancers. Study as a whole: Functional T-cell assays on a couple of HPV16-positive patients' cells defined candidate HPV-specific clones and common TCR motifs. Study-level points and caveats: HPV-specific T cells were functionally defined from only a couple of HPV16-positive patients. In HPV16-positive patients, HPV-responsive T-cell expansion tracked better recurrence-free survival.

TCRdb's copy holds only in-frame clones and misses some; the assay was immunoSEQ multiplex PCR. The sample includes over 6,500 clones, roughly 82% of them seen just once. V lost 2 bases and J lost 5, with 14 bases in between. Looked up from germline, CDR1 is MNHNS and CDR2 is SASEGT. This CDR3 contains 15 residues. Of note for this clone: As yet, its antigen is unknown.

This chain connects TRBV6-1 to TRBJ2-3; D is unresolved. This specimen was tumor tissue, taken from a patient who underwent chemoradiotherapy. This TCR came from a human donor with HPV-associated anogenital cancer. As DNA, the CDR3 is TGTGCCAGCAGTGAAAGTAGGCGCGAGATAGATACGCAGTATTTT. Protein sequence: CASSESRREIDTQYF.